This T cell receptor beta chain appears in the sequencing data of a study of blood T cells in healthy people across ages. Study-level results: As age increased, TCR beta diversity per million T cells fell in a roughly linear fashion.

This clonotype occurred a few times. The antigen remains undetermined. The donors, healthy Caucasians from Russia, were aged about 6 to 95. Samples each had at least 5 micrograms of total RNA extracted. The CDR3 consists of 15 residues. The germline V gene encodes CDR1 MDHEN and CDR2 SYDVKM. The ends lost 4 bases at V and 7 bases at J; junction bases unmatched: 10. With a J-beta primer mix and a sample-barcoded 5' primer, a second PCR ran roughly 6 to 11 cycles. TCRdb reprocessed the 5' RACE reads via MiXCR and lists one record per CDR3 protein. Of about 930,000 distinct CDR3 sequences listed, roughly 29% were seen once; the top ten hold roughly 10%. These data also formed part of another study, on T cells of mothers and their children. From that study: Inherited differences only slightly affect thymic shaping of TCR recombination output.

The sample consisted of blood. The chain recombines TRBV28 with TRBJ1-5; 7 bases are shared with TRBD1. This clonotype was obtained from a woman aged 35 to 49 in good health. The CDR3 DNA reads TGTGCCAGCAGTTCCTCACAGGGGAGACACCAGCCCCAGCATTTT. Protein sequence: CASSSSQGRHQPQHF.